The present TCR beta chain was sequenced within a study of shared clonotypes between healthy human individuals. Study-level findings and limits: Expectations were that clonotype sharing among donors would be affected by sequencing depth.

Assay runs were performed at deep level. TCRdb keeps only in-frame clones here, not all; method: immunoSEQ multiplex PCR. This table holds a few hundred thousand clones, less than 97% found once. Terminally differentiated effector memory CD45RA+ cells were excluded by CCR7 positive selection of CD45RO-negative cells. The V gene end was trimmed by 6 bases and the J gene end by 5 bases; junction bases not matched to a gene: 6. The CDR3 is made up of 14 amino acids. In germline, CDR1 is SNHLY, CDR2 FYNNEI. Concerning this clone itself: Its specificity is unknown.

The sample comprised naive CD8+ T cells sorted from blood. This receptor was obtained from a woman aged 25 to 39 in good health. The chain combines TRBV2 with TRBJ1-2, with 10 bases aligning to TRBD1. The CDR3 region is CASRPGQGMYGYTF. CDR3 bases: TGTGCCAGCAGGCCGGGACAGGGGATGTATGGCTACACCTTC.